These 4 T cell receptor beta chains came from one sample sequenced in a study of post-analysis software for immune sequencing data (dated by TCRdb to about 2015). Receptor amplification or capture employed PCR. For sequencing, an Illumina HiSeq 2500 was employed. To reduce PCR and sequencing biases, unique molecular identifiers were incorporated into the TCR beta cDNA libraries. TCRdb passed the public sequencing reads through fastp at Q25 and MiXCR, retaining productive beta sequences. Each entry merges the rows of one CDR3 protein and shows their most common DNA and genes. In this sample the table shows roughly 400,000 distinct CDR3 sequences, 30% to 40% of which occur a single time. The ten largest clones take up about 8% of the sample. On the study overall, not on this receptor specifically: Significantly higher frequencies in patients than in controls were found for roughly 5 TRBV segments, including TRBV5-6, TRBV5-1 and TRBV20-1.

These receptors' antigens are unknown. Sequencing was carried out using blood. These TCRs come from a girl aged 2 to 10 with multiple sclerosis.

V usage is TRBV5-5 and J usage is TRBJ2-1, with D hard to call. The CDR3 sequence is 15 residues long. CDR1 is SGHKS, CDR2 YYEKEE, per germline (reference sequence). Trimming left V 2 bases short and J 0 bases short, with 9 bases between. The CDR3 here is CASSFTPSSYNEQFF. The CDR3 DNA sequence: TGTGCCAGCAGCTTTACACCCAGCTCCTACAATGAGCAGTTCTTC.

This clonotype was seen a few times. V and J are TRBV7-2 and TRBJ1-6, with D possibly being TRBD1 (6 bases). The CDR3 runs 15 residues. CDR1 is SGHTA, CDR2 FQGNSA, per germline. V was trimmed by 5 bases and J by 2 bases, leaving 10 bases between them. DNA for the CDR3: TGTGCCAGCAGCGGCGGACAGCCCTATAATTCACCCCTCCACTTT. Translated, it gives CASSGGQPYNSPLHF.

The chain couples TRBV29-1 to TRBJ2-7; D might be TRBD1 (6 bases). This CDR3 spans 12 amino acids. Trimming took off 4 bases at V and 4 bases at J, with 11 bases between the two ends. Germline V CDR1 and CDR2: SQVTM, ANQGSEA. The CDR3 spells CSVVRTDYEQYF. The CDR3 nucleotides read TGCAGCGTTGTTAGGACAGATTACGAGCAGTACTTC.

CDR3 nucleotide sequence: TGTGCCAGTAGTATGCGCGGGCGAAATCAGCCCCAGCATTTT. Its protein is CASSMRGRNQPQHF. J is TRBJ1-5 and V is TRBV19; D ambiguous. V was pared by 3 bases and J by 4 bases, with 10 bases between. CDR1 LNHDA and CDR2 SQIVND come from the germline V gene (reference sequence). This CDR3 is 14 amino acids long.